These 22 T cell receptor beta chains were sequenced from one sample in a study of blood T cell repertoires in COVID-19. The repertoire was sequenced with immunoSEQ multiplex PCR; TCRdb's copy has only in-frame clones and lacks some. The sample records 95,000 to 110,000 clones, approximately 80% being singletons. Sequencing was done on a sample of peripheral blood. The receptors stem from a human donor in a cohort sampled during active COVID-19.

The V gene is TRBV5-5, the J gene TRBJ1-2, with 7 positions matching TRBD1. This CDR3 region has 14 residues. Germline V CDR1 and CDR2: SGHKS, YYEKEE (reference sequence). V gave up 2 bases and J gave up 6 bases; unmatched junction bases: 7. The CDR3 spells CASSFSGQADGYTF. CDR3 coding DNA: TGTGCCAGCAGCTTCTCCGGACAGGCGGATGGCTACACCTTC. The whole variable domain, remainder taken from reference TRBV5-5 and TRBJ1-2, is DAGVTQSPTHLIKTRGQQVTLRCSPISGHKSVSWYQQVLGQGPQFIFQYYEKEERGRGNFPDRFSARQFPNYSSELNVNALLLGDSALYLCASSFSGQADGYTFGSGTRLTVV.

The chain has TRBV7-2 and TRBJ2-1; TRBD2 matches at 10 bases. CDR1 and CDR2 from the germline V gene are SGHTA and FQGNSA. The CDR3 spans 15 residues. With V trimmed by 2 bases and J by 6 bases, 4 bases remained unmatched. This chain's CDR3 is CASSLSGGETNEQFF. The CDR3, as DNA: TGTGCCAGCAGCTTAAGCGGGGGGGAGACCAATGAGCAGTTCTTC.

J is TRBJ1-1 and V is TRBV24-1; D perhaps matches TRBD1 (6 bases). The ends were cut back, 4 bases at V and 10 bases at J, with 15 bases in the middle. Looked up from germline, CDR1 is KGHDR and CDR2 is SFDVKD. The CDR3 has 13 amino acids. DNA of the CDR3: TGTGCCACCAGTGAGCCTAAGGACAGTCGAGCTTTCTTT. This encodes CATSEPKDSRAFF.

J is TRBJ1-1 and V is TRBV18, with D tentatively TRBD1 (6 bases). Germline-derived CDR1 and CDR2 are KGHSH and LQKENI. This CDR3 is 13 amino acids long. Trimming removed 4 bases from V and 6 bases from J, with 12 bases in between. Written as DNA, the CDR3 is TGTGCCAGCTCACAATACAGGGTTCCTGAAGCTTTCTTT. The encoded protein is CASSQYRVPEAFF.

The genes are TRBV18 and TRBJ2-4; D may be TRBD1 (6 bases). The CDR3 runs 13 residues. Germline assignment: CDR1 KGHSH and CDR2 LQKENI. V gave up 0 bases and J gave up 9 bases, with 9 bases separating them. The CDR3 bases are TGTGCCAGCTCACCACCACAGGGCAGCATTCAGTACTTC. Translation gives CASSPPQGSIQYF.

This chain joins TRBV5-1 and TRBJ2-5, with 7 bases that match TRBD2. Looked up from germline, CDR1 is SGHRS and CDR2 is YFSETQ. J lost 5 bases, V lost 4 bases, and 11 bases had no gene match. This CDR3 comprises 15 residues. The CDR3 DNA is TGCGCCAGCAGCCTCGACGGGGCTAGCGGCGAGACCCAGTACTTC. Amino acids: CASSLDGASGETQYF. The full variable domain, its missing parts supplied by reference TRBV5-1 and TRBJ2-5, is KAGVTQTPRYLIKTRGQQVTLSCSPISGHRSVSWYQQTPGQGLQFLFEYFSETQRNKGNFPGRFSGRQFSNSRSEMNVSTLELGDSALYLCASSLDGASGETQYFGPGTRLLVL.

The chain uses TRBV19 and TRBJ2-5; D may be TRBD2 (6 bases). V was pared by 3 bases and J by 2 bases, with 13 bases between. The CDR3 consists of 15 residues. CDR1 and CDR2 from the germline V gene are LNHDA and SQIVND (reference sequence). This CDR3 reads CASSIEGLIQETQYF. CDR3 nucleotides: TGTGCCAGTAGTATTGAGGGACTTATACAAGAGACCCAGTACTTC.

V usage is TRBV27 and J usage is TRBJ1-2, with D unresolved. Germline loops: CDR1 MNHEY, CDR2 SMNVEV (reference sequence). The CDR3 contains 15 residues. The germline V and J ends were trimmed by 3 bases and 5 bases, with 16 bases remaining between them. CDR3 in DNA: TGTGCCAGCAGTTTGAAGGGAGTAGGAGGGTATGGCTACACCTTC. This gives the protein CASSLKGVGGYGYTF.

V usage is TRBV24-1 and J usage is TRBJ1-4; D is possibly TRBD1 (5 bases). From germline, CDR1 is KGHDR and CDR2 SFDVKD. CDR3 length: 15 amino acids. V lost 2 bases to trimming and J lost 7 bases, with 13 bases between them. The chain's CDR3 is CATSDSRGESEKLFF. As DNA, the CDR3 is TGTGCCACCAGTGATTCGCGGGGGGAGAGTGAAAAACTGTTTTTT.

The chain recombines TRBV18 with TRBJ2-7; weak D call: TRBD1 (6 bases). V was clipped by 6 bases and J by 1 base, with 19 bases between them. The length of the CDR3 is 16 residues. Germline V gives CDR1 KGHSH, CDR2 LQKENI. The CDR3 here is CASSPGAGEGSYEQYF. The CDR3 coding sequence is TGTGCCAGCTCCCCCGGGGCAGGGGAAGGTTCCTACGAGCAGTACTTC.

This clone was counted a few times. The rearrangement uses TRBV7-9 and TRBJ1-2; D gene ambiguous. Trimming cost V 1 base and J 3 bases, with 12 bases left between them. Germline V gene lookup returns CDR1 SEHNR and CDR2 FQNEAQ (reference sequence). CDR3 size: 15 residues. CDR3 sequence (DNA): TGTGCCAGCAGCTTAGTGGCAGGAACCGACTATGGCTACACCTTC. Translation gives CASSLVAGTDYGYTF. Together with reference TRBV7-9 and TRBJ1-2, the CDR3 gives the full variable domain: DTGVSQNPRHKITKRGQNVTFRCDPISEHNRLYWYRQTLGQGPEFLTYFQNEAQLEKSRLLSDRFSAERPKGSFSTLEIQRTEQGDSAMYLCASSLVAGTDYGYTFGSGTRLTVV.

CDR3 coding DNA: TGCGCCAGCAGCTTGGTTGGCGGGGGCGGTTACGAGCAGTACTTC. It is translated as CASSLVGGGGYEQYF. The chain has TRBV5-1 and TRBJ2-7; TRBD2 might be the D (7 bases). The CDR3 consists of 15 residues. The V end lost 0 bases, the J end lost 4 bases, and 14 bases lay between the germline ends. Germline V gives CDR1 SGHRS, CDR2 YFSETQ.

This clone was seen a few times. The chain couples TRBV5-1 to TRBJ1-1; 8 bases are shared with TRBD1. CDR1 and CDR2 (germline): SGHRS, YFSETQ. The CDR3 sequence is 18 residues long. V lost 3 bases to trimming and J lost 1 base; unmatched junction nucleotides: 14. The DNA for the CDR3 is TGCGCCAGCAGCTCGAATCCCTCAGGGGGCGCGGGGAACACTGAAGCTTTCTTT. This encodes CASSSNPSGGAGNTEAFF.

For the CDR3, the DNA is TGTGCCAGCAGCAAGTATAGCGGGGGGAACACCGGGGAGCTGTTTTTT. Protein product: CASSKYSGGNTGELFF. The chain uses TRBV27 and TRBJ2-2; TRBD2 matches at 9 bases. V lost 6 bases, J lost 1 base, and 6 bases stayed unmatched. The CDR3 is 16 amino acids. Looked up from germline, CDR1 is MNHEY and CDR2 is SMNVEV (reference sequence).

The chain combines TRBV7-2 with TRBJ1-5; 8 nucleotides agree with TRBD1. Germline V CDR1 and CDR2: SGHTA, FQGNSA. Trimming cost V 5 bases and J 7 bases; bases outside gene matches: 13. This CDR3 has 16 residues. CDR3 region: CASSEGDRGSGQPQHF. The CDR3 DNA follows: TGTGCCAGCAGCGAGGGAGACAGGGGCTCCGGGCAGCCCCAGCATTTT.

The gene calls are TRBV7-3 and TRBJ1-2; 9 bases are a match to TRBD1. V lost 8 bases to trimming and J lost 8 bases; unmatched junction nucleotides: 12. CDR1 and CDR2 (germline): SGHTA, FQGTGA. The CDR3 extends over 14 amino acids. The CDR3 DNA is TGTGCCAGCGGTTCCGGGACAGGGCTTTACGGCTACACCTTC. As protein: CASGSGTGLYGYTF. The full variable domain, its missing parts supplied by reference TRBV7-3 and TRBJ1-2, is GAGVSQTPSNKVTEKGKYVELRCDPISGHTALYWYRQSLGQGPEFLIYFQGTGAADDSGLPNDRFFAVRPEGSVSTLKIQRTERGDSAVYLCASGSGTGLYGYTFGSGTRLTVV.

This rearrangement joins TRBV4-2 to TRBJ2-3; D is perhaps TRBD1 (5 bases). CDR3 length: 17 amino acids. The germline V gene encodes CDR1 LGHNA and CDR2 YNFKEQ. Trimming stripped 1 base from V and 5 bases from J, with 19 bases between. The CDR3 coding sequence is TGTGCCAGCAGCCAAGGTACCCCGGACCTCCAGGGAGATACGCAGTATTTT. It is translated as CASSQGTPDLQGDTQYF.

This clone was recorded once. The genes are TRBV4-1 and TRBJ2-5; 9 bases align to TRBD2. Germline V gene lookup returns CDR1 MGHRA and CDR2 YSYEKL. Trimming cost V 4 bases and J 5 bases; bases outside gene matches: 8. This CDR3 is 15 amino acids long. CDR3 in DNA: TGCGCCAGCAGCCCAACCAGCGGGGGGAGGGAGACCCAGTACTTC. The encoded protein is CASSPTSGGRETQYF.

This clone appeared a few times. The CDR3 sequence: CASIPDRGSLGNTIYF. As DNA, the CDR3 is TGTGCCAGTATTCCGGACAGGGGTTCCCTTGGAAACACCATATATTTT. The chain employs TRBV19 and TRBJ1-3, with 9 bases matching TRBD1. Germline assignment: CDR1 LNHDA and CDR2 SQIVND (reference sequence). CDR3 length equals 16 residues. The junction had 10 bases not matched to a gene; V was cut back by 7 bases and J by 3 bases.

The chain employs TRBV5-4 and TRBJ2-1; D is unresolved. The CDR3 has 15 amino acids. Germline V gene sequence: CDR1 SGHNT, CDR2 YYREEE (reference sequence). Trimming took 3 bases from V and 9 from J, leaving 19 bases between them. This CDR3 is CASSSGDFISSEQFF. The CDR3 nucleotides are TGTGCCAGCAGCTCTGGAGACTTCATATCTAGTGAGCAGTTCTTC.

In this sample, this clone turned up a few times. The chain carries TRBV28 and TRBJ1-5; D unresolved. CDR1 MDHEN and CDR2 SYDVKM come from the germline V gene. The germline V and J ends were trimmed by 1 base and 3 bases, with 10 bases remaining between them. CDR3 size: 15 residues. The CDR3 is CASSLSAGYNQPQHF. The CDR3 DNA is TGTGCCAGCAGTTTATCTGCAGGCTACAATCAGCCCCAGCATTTT.

The chain combines TRBV19 with TRBJ1-5, with 10 bases lining up with TRBD1. This CDR3 is built from 16 residues. Germline V gives CDR1 LNHDA, CDR2 SQIVND (reference sequence). V dropped 4 bases and J dropped 1; count of bases not matched to a gene: 4. This CDR3 is CASSTTGGKSNQPQHF. The CDR3 bases are TGTGCCAGTAGTACGACAGGGGGCAAAAGCAATCAGCCCCAGCATTTT.